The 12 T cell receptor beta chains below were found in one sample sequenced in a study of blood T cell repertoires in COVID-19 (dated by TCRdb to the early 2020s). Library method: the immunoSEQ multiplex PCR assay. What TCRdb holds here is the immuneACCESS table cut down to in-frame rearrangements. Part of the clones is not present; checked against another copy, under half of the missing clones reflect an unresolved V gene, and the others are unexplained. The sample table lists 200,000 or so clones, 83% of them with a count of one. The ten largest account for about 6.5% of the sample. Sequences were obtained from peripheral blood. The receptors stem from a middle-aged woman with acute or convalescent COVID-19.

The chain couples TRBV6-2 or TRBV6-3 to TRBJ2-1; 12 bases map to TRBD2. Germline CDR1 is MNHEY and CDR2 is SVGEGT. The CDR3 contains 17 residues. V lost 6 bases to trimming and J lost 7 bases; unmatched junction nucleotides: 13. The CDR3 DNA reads TGTGCCAGCAGCCCTCTAGCGGGAGGGCCGATGGGTAATGAGCAGTTCTTC. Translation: CASSPLAGGPMGNEQFF.

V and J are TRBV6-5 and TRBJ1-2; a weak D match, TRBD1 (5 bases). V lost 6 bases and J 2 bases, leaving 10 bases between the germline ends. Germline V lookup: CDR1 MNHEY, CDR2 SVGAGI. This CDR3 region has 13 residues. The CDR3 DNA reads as TGTGCCAGCAGACCAGACAGAAACTATGGCTACACCTTC. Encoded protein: CASRPDRNYGYTF.

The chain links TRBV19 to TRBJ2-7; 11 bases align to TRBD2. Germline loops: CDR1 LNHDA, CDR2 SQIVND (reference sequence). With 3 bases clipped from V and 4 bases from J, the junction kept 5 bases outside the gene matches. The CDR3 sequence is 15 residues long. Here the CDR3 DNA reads TGTGCCAGTAGTATTCAGCCTAGCGGGAGGTACGAGCAGTACTTC. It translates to CASSIQPSGRYEQYF. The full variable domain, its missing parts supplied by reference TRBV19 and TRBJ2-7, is DGGITQSPKYLFRKEGQNVTLSCEQNLNHDAMYWYRQDPGQGLRLIYYSQIVNDFQKGDIAEGYSVSREKKESFPLTVTSAQKNPTAFYLCASSIQPSGRYEQYFGPGTRLTVT.

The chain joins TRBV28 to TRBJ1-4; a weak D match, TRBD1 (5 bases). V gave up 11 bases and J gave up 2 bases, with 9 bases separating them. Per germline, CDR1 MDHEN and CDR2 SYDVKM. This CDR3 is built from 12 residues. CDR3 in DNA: TGTGCCGGGGGGACTACTAATGAAAAACTGTTTTTT. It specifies CAGGTTNEKLFF.

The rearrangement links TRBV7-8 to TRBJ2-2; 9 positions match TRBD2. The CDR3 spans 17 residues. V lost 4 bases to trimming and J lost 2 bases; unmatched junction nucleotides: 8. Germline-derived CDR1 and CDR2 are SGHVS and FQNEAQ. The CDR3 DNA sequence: TGTGCCAGCAGCTCATTAGCGGGAGTGGGAAACACCGGGGAGCTGTTTTTT. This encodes CASSSLAGVGNTGELFF.

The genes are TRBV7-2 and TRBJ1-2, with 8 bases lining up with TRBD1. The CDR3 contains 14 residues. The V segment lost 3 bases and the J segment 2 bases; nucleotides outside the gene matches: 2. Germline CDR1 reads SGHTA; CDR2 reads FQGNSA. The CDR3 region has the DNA TGTGCCAGCAGCTTGGGGACAGGCAACTATGGCTACACCTTC. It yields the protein CASSLGTGNYGYTF.

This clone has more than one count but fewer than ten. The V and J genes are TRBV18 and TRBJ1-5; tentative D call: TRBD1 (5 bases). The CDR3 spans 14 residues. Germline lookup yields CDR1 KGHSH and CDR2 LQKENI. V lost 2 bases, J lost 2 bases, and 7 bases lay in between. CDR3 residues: CASSPEGGNQPQHF. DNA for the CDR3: TGTGCCAGCTCACCAGAAGGGGGCAATCAGCCCCAGCATTTT.

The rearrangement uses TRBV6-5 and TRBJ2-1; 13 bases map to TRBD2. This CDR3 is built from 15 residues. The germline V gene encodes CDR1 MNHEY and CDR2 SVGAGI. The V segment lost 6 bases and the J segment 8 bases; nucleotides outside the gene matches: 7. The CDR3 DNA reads TGTGCCAGCAGGCGGGGACTAGCGGGAACCTATGAGCAGTTCTTC. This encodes CASRRGLAGTYEQFF.

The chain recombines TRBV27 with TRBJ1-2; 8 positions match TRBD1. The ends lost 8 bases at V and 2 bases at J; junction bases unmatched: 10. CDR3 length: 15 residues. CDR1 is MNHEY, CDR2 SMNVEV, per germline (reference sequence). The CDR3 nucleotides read TGTGCCAGCGGCCATGGAGGACAGGGAAACTATGGCTACACCTTC. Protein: CASGHGGQGNYGYTF.

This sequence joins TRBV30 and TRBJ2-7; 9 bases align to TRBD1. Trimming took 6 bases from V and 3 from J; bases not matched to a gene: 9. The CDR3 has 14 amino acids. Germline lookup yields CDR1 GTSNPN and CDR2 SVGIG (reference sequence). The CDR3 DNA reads TGTGCCTGCCAGGACAGGGGTAATGTCTACGAGCAGTACTTC. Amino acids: CACQDRGNVYEQYF.

CDR3 in amino acids: CAWNGQTATSSYGYTF. The DNA of the CDR3 is TGTGCCTGGAATGGTCAGACAGCCACTTCGTCCTATGGCTACACCTTC. V usage is TRBV30 and J usage is TRBJ1-2; the D gene is possibly TRBD1 (5 bases). From germline, CDR1 is GTSNPN and CDR2 SVGIG (reference sequence). This CDR3 contains 16 residues. V lost 4 bases to trimming and J lost 4 bases, with 22 bases between them.

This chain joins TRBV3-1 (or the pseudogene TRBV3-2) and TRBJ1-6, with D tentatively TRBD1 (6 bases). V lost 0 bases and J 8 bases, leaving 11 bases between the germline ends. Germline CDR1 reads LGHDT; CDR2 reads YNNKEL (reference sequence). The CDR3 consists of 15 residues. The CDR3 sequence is CASSQETQGHSPLHF. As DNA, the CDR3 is TGTGCCAGCAGCCAAGAAACGCAGGGGCATTCACCCCTCCACTTT.